The 30 T cell receptor beta chains presented below share a single source sample, sequenced in a study of T cells after yellow fever vaccination. TCRdb reanalysed the 5' RACE reads using MiXCR and keeps one entry per CDR3 protein. The sample yields around 310,000 distinct CDR3 sequences, over 8% seen once. The starting material was PBMCs, obtained on the day of the first yellow fever vaccination. The receptors here all came from a man between 18 and 29 years old who received the YFV17D yellow fever vaccine.

This sequence joins TRBV5-1 and TRBJ2-1; 8 bases map to TRBD2. The CDR3 loop spans 15 amino acids. The junction had 8 bases not matched to a gene; V was cut back by 5 bases and J by 4 bases. Germline V gene data show CDR1 as SGHRS and CDR2 as YFSETQ. In DNA, the CDR3 is TGCGCCAGCAGGGCACTAGCGGACACGTACAATGAGCAGTTCTTC. Its protein is CASRALADTYNEQFF. Supplemented by reference TRBV5-1 and TRBJ2-1, the full variable domain reads KAGVTQTPRYLIKTRGQQVTLSCSPISGHRSVSWYQQTPGQGLQFLFEYFSETQRNKGNFPGRFSGRQFSNSRSEMNVSTLELGDSALYLCASRALADTYNEQFFGPGTRLTVL.

This clonotype occurred a few times. V gene TRBV5-1 combines with J gene TRBJ2-2, with unresolved D. This CDR3 is built from 15 residues. V was pared by 2 bases and J by 8 bases, with 16 bases between. Germline assignment: CDR1 SGHRS and CDR2 YFSETQ. The CDR3 nucleotides read TGCGCCAGCAGCTTCGAACAGACAACATTAGGGGAGCTGTTTTTT. Translating it yields CASSFEQTTLGELFF.

This clonotype has only a few counts. The rearrangement links TRBV5-4 to TRBJ1-1; 10 nucleotides align to TRBD1. CDR1 is SGHNT and CDR2 is YYREEE in the germline V gene (reference sequence). The V and J ends lost 4 bases and 0 bases, in that order; junction bases with no gene match: 3. This CDR3 is built from 15 residues. DNA of the CDR3: TGTGCCAGCAGCAGGGGACAGGGGTTGAACACTGAAGCTTTCTTT. Translated: CASSRGQGLNTEAFF. Looking up the rest from reference TRBV5-4 and TRBJ1-1 gives the full variable domain: ETGVTQSPTHLIKTRGQQVTLRCSSQSGHNTVSWYQQALGQGPQFIFQYYREEENGRGNFPPRFSGLQFPNYSSELNVNALELDDSALYLCASSRGQGLNTEAFFGQGTRLTVV.

The chain couples TRBV28 to TRBJ2-1; tentative D call: TRBD2 (6 bases). The CDR3 runs 14 residues. The V gene's germline CDR1 is MDHEN and CDR2 SYDVKM. V was shortened by 10 bases and J by 13 bases, with 26 bases between the two germline ends. The CDR3 loop is CAIAGTPRRSDQFF. The CDR3 nucleotides read TGTGCCATCGCCGGGACTCCCCGTCGTAGTGATCAGTTCTTC.

This clonotype was observed at least ten times. This chain uses TRBV5-1 with TRBJ2-1; 15 bases map to TRBD2. The CDR3 runs 19 residues. With V trimmed by 4 bases and J by 1 base, 9 bases remained unmatched. The germline CDR1 and CDR2 sequences are SGHRS and YFSETQ. CDR3 nucleotides: TGCGCCAGCAGCCCGACCGGGACTAGCGGGGGGTGGTCCTACAATGAGCAGTTCTTC. Its translation: CASSPTGTSGGWSYNEQFF. Supplemented by reference TRBV5-1 and TRBJ2-1, the full variable domain reads KAGVTQTPRYLIKTRGQQVTLSCSPISGHRSVSWYQQTPGQGLQFLFEYFSETQRNKGNFPGRFSGRQFSNSRSEMNVSTLELGDSALYLCASSPTGTSGGWSYNEQFFGPGTRLTVL.

In this sample, this clonotype turned up a few times. The rearrangement joins TRBV5-6 to TRBJ1-5; D possibly corresponds to TRBD1 (6 bases). From germline, CDR1 is SGHDT and CDR2 YYEEEE. The CDR3 loop spans 16 amino acids. V was trimmed by 4 bases and J by 2 bases, leaving 16 bases between them. The CDR3 sequence: CASSLNSGDGNQPQHF. In nucleotides, the CDR3 is TGTGCCAGCAGCCTAAATTCAGGGGATGGCAATCAGCCCCAGCATTTT. Based on the CDR3 plus reference TRBV5-6 and TRBJ1-5, the full variable domain is DAGVTQSPTHLIKTRGQQVTLRCSPKSGHDTVSWYQQALGQGPQFIFQYYEEEERQRGNFPDRFSGHQFPNYSSELNVNALLLGDSALYLCASSLNSGDGNQPQHFGDGTRLSIL.

This clonotype was seen many times. V and J are TRBV5-1 and TRBJ1-4, with TRBD1 identical over 8 bases. Germline CDR1 reads SGHRS; CDR2 reads YFSETQ. The V segment lost 4 bases and the J segment 8 bases; nucleotides outside the gene matches: 10. The CDR3 has 15 residues. The CDR3 nucleotides are TGCGCCAGCAGCCCGGACGCAGGGGGCCTGGAAAAACTGTTTTTT. It encodes CASSPDAGGLEKLFF.

This clonotype occurred a few times. The rearrangement links TRBV11-3 to TRBJ2-2; D is unresolved. The CDR3 sequence is 15 residues long. V was pared by 0 bases and J by 4 bases, with 9 bases between. Per the germline V gene, CDR1 is SGHNT and CDR2 is YENEEA. CDR3 sequence: CASSLDHRGTGELFF. CDR3 nucleotide sequence: TGTGCCAGCAGCTTAGACCACCGAGGCACCGGGGAGCTGTTTTTT.

This clonotype was observed a handful of times. V is TRBV29-1 and J is TRBJ1-2; tentative D call: TRBD1 (6 bases). CDR3 length: 12 residues. CDR1 and CDR2 (germline): SQVTM, ANQGSEA. The chain's CDR3 is CGALDRTNGYTF. CDR3 in DNA: TGCGGAGCCCTCGACAGGACGAATGGCTACACCTTC.

This clonotype was seen ten or more times. The chain couples TRBV20-1 to TRBJ2-5; 7 bases match TRBD1. There are 14 residues in the CDR3. Germline V lookup: CDR1 DFQATT, CDR2 SNEGSKA (reference sequence). The V and J ends lost 2 bases and 5 bases, in that order; junction bases with no gene match: 8. The CDR3 spells CSARKTGAEETQYF. The CDR3 DNA is TGCAGTGCTAGAAAAACAGGGGCCGAGGAGACCCAGTACTTC.

This clonotype has ten or more counts. V usage is TRBV5-4 and J usage is TRBJ2-5; no definite D call. Between the trimmed V and J ends, which lost 3 bases and 1 base, there was a span of 4 bases. Germline CDR1 is SGHNT and CDR2 is YYREEE (reference sequence). This CDR3 region has 12 residues. The chain's CDR3 is CASSSIQETQYF. In nucleotides, the CDR3 is TGTGCCAGCAGCTCCATCCAAGAGACCCAGTACTTC.

This clonotype was counted a few times. J is TRBJ2-2 and V is TRBV7-2; D tentatively fits TRBD1 or TRBD2 (5 bases each). The V end was cut by 6 bases, the J end by 0 bases, with 8 bases between. The V gene's germline CDR1 is SGHTA and CDR2 FQGNSA. The CDR3 spans 14 residues. The CDR3 DNA reads as TGTGCCAGCAGGAGGGGTCCGAACACCGGGGAGCTGTTTTTT. Amino acids: CASRRGPNTGELFF.

V gene TRBV6-2 or TRBV6-3 combines with J gene TRBJ1-2; TRBD1 might be the D (5 bases). CDR3 length: 15 residues. CDR1 and CDR2 from the germline V gene are MNHEY and SVGEGT. V dropped 0 bases and J dropped 9 bases, with 17 bases sitting between them. CDR3 DNA sequence: TGTGCCAGCAGTTACTCGAGGCAGGGAGGTTTCAGCTACACCTTC. Its protein is CASSYSRQGGFSYTF.

This clonotype was observed a few times. V gene TRBV5-6 combines with J gene TRBJ2-1; 8 bases fit TRBD1. The trim removed 0 bases at V and 4 bases at J, leaving 3 bases unmatched. This CDR3 has 15 residues. Germline V lookup: CDR1 SGHDT, CDR2 YYEEEE. The CDR3 DNA is TGTGCCAGCAGCTTGGTCCGGGACAGGTACAATGAGCAGTTCTTC. This gives the protein CASSLVRDRYNEQFF.

The CDR3 protein is CASSPVEGETQYF. The CDR3 nucleotides are TGTGCCAGTAGCCCCGTTGAGGGAGAGACCCAGTACTTC. The rearrangement links TRBV19 to TRBJ2-5, with D possibly matching TRBD2 (5 bases). Germline V CDR1 and CDR2: LNHDA, SQIVND (reference sequence). The CDR3 is made up of 13 amino acids. Deletions cut 6 bases from V and 4 bases from J, with 12 bases between.

V gene TRBV7-2 combines with J gene TRBJ2-2; TRBD2 is a possible D gene (6 bases). Trimming took off 7 bases at V and 4 bases at J, with 16 bases between the two ends. Germline V gene data show CDR1 as SGHTA and CDR2 as FQGNSA. The CDR3 totals 15 residues. The CDR3 DNA follows: TGTGCCAGCACCCGCTGGAGGGTTGGCACCGGGGAGCTGTTTTTT. It specifies CASTRWRVGTGELFF. The full variable domain, rest sourced from reference TRBV7-2 and TRBJ2-2, is GAGVSQSPSNKVTEKGKDVELRCDPISGHTALYWYRQSLGQGLEFLIYFQGNSAPDKSGLPSDRFSAERTGGSVSTLTIQRTQQEDSAVYLCASTRWRVGTGELFFGEGSRLTVL.

This clonotype came up a few times. The genes are TRBV6-5 and TRBJ1-6; D gene unclear. The germline V gene has CDR1 MNHEY and CDR2 SVGAGI. Trimming took off 3 bases at V and 9 bases at J, with 6 bases between the two ends. The CDR3 extends over 12 amino acids. This chain's CDR3 is CASSYSRSPLHF. DNA for the CDR3: TGTGCCAGCAGTTATTCCCGTTCACCCCTCCACTTT.

This clonotype appeared a few times. The gene calls are TRBV20-1 and TRBJ1-2, with a tentative D call TRBD1 (5 bases). Germline V lookup: CDR1 DFQATT, CDR2 SNEGSKA (reference sequence). Trimming pared 6 bases from V and 6 bases from J, leaving 14 bases between. This CDR3 comprises 12 residues. The CDR3 bases are TGCAGTGCCGCCTCTACAGGAGATGGCTACACCTTC. It encodes CSAASTGDGYTF.

There are a few counts of this clonotype. The chain carries TRBV20-1 and TRBJ1-1, with D hard to call. The CDR3 has 11 amino acids. In germline, CDR1 is DFQATT, CDR2 SNEGSKA (reference sequence). V dropped 6 bases and J dropped 6 bases, with 11 bases sitting between them. CDR3 in amino acids: CSAPQIAEAFF. CDR3 nucleotide sequence: TGCAGTGCGCCCCAGATTGCTGAAGCTTTCTTT.

This clonotype was counted many times. The chain links TRBV6-2 or TRBV6-3 to TRBJ2-3; D is unresolved. Germline CDR1 MNHEY, CDR2 SVGEGT. V lost 2 bases to trimming and J lost 2 bases, with 5 bases between them. The CDR3 has 13 amino acids. The CDR3 DNA reads TGTGCCAGCAGTTACGGGAACACAGATACGCAGTATTTT. It yields the protein CASSYGNTDTQYF.

This clonotype appeared many times. The rearrangement links TRBV6-6 to TRBJ2-7; D gene ambiguous. Looked up from germline, CDR1 is MNHNY and CDR2 is SVGAGI (reference sequence). The germline V and J ends were trimmed by 7 bases and 1 base, with 11 bases remaining between them. CDR3 length equals 13 residues. Written as DNA, the CDR3 is TGTGCCAGCACCCGATTTGGATCCTACGAGCAGTACTTC. Translation: CASTRFGSYEQYF.

This clonotype was detected ten times or more. V usage is TRBV6-5 and J usage is TRBJ2-2; TRBD1 agrees at 7 bases. CDR1 MNHEY and CDR2 SVGAGI come from the germline V gene. The CDR3 is 17 amino acids. V lost 1 base and J lost 3; bases outside the gene matches: 8. This CDR3 is CASSYYPQGVDTGELFF. As DNA, the CDR3 is TGTGCCAGCAGTTACTACCCCCAGGGGGTCGACACCGGGGAGCTGTTTTTT.

In regard to this clonotype: Relative to the germline gene, one junction end is altered; a read error may explain this. The chain links TRBV5-6 to TRBJ2-5; a possible D gene is TRBD2 (5 bases). The CDR3 is made up of 13 amino acids. Germline assignment: CDR1 SGHDT and CDR2 YYEEEE. The CDR3 loop is CASSPGLQGTQYF. Here the CDR3 DNA reads TGTGCCAGCAGCCCCGGACTCCAAGGGACCCAGTACTTC.

This sequence joins TRBV7-2 and TRBJ2-7; D is ambiguous. This CDR3 contains 15 residues. Trimming removed 5 bases from V and 0 bases from J, with 14 bases in between. The germline CDR1 and CDR2 sequences are SGHTA and FQGNSA. The CDR3 spells CASSLGYRSSYEQYV. The DNA for the CDR3 is TGTGCCAGCAGCCTAGGCTACAGATCCTCCTACGAGCAGTACGTC.

The DNA for the CDR3 is TGTGCCACCAGTGCGAAGGGTCCAGGCACAGATACGCAGTATTTT. Its protein is CATSAKGPGTDTQYF. The chain recombines TRBV24-1 with TRBJ2-3; D remains unclear. CDR3 size: 15 residues. In germline, CDR1 is KGHDR, CDR2 SFDVKD. Trimming left V 5 bases short and J 1 base short, with 12 bases between.

This clonotype was counted a few times. V and J are TRBV5-1 and TRBJ2-2, with a possible D match to TRBD2 (5 bases). The germline gives CDR1 SGHRS, CDR2 YFSETQ. The CDR3 has 14 residues. The V end lost 2 bases, the J end lost 1 base, and 6 bases lay between the germline ends. The DNA of the CDR3 is TGCGCCAGCAGCTTCGAGGGGAACACCGGGGAGCTGTTTTTT. It yields the protein CASSFEGNTGELFF.

The V call is TRBV7-9, the J call TRBJ1-6; D perhaps matches TRBD1 (5 bases). The length of the CDR3 is 11 residues. From germline, CDR1 is SEHNR and CDR2 FQNEAQ (reference sequence). V was pared by 5 bases and J by 16 bases, with 12 bases between. In DNA, the CDR3 is TGTGCCAGCAGCAAGGGACCGCGGCTCCACTTT. Translation gives CASSKGPRLHF.

This clonotype was picked up a small number of times. V usage is TRBV6-2 or TRBV6-3 and J usage is TRBJ2-5; TRBD2 is a possible D gene (6 bases). Per the germline V gene, CDR1 is MNHEY and CDR2 is SVGEGT. Trimming pared 9 bases from V and 3 bases from J, leaving 14 bases between. The CDR3 is made up of 13 amino acids. The chain's CDR3 is CASKRDLKETQYF. In DNA form, the CDR3 reads TGTGCCAGTAAACGGGACTTAAAAGAGACCCAGTACTTC.

V usage is TRBV13 and J usage is TRBJ2-3, with D tentatively TRBD2 (6 bases). There are 15 residues in the CDR3. V shed 5 bases and J shed 1 base, with 13 bases lying between them. Germline CDR1 is PRHDT and CDR2 is FYEKMQ (reference sequence). CDR3 loop: CASSDRTIGTDTQYF. The CDR3 coding sequence is TGTGCCAGCAGCGACCGGACTATTGGCACAGATACGCAGTATTTT.

This clonotype turned up a few times. For the CDR3, the DNA is TGTGCCAGCAGTTTAGACAGGGTGAGAGGCTACACCTTC. Translation gives CASSLDRVRGYTF. The rearrangement links TRBV12-3 or TRBV12-4 to TRBJ1-2; D possibly corresponds to TRBD1 (6 bases). The CDR3 has 13 residues. The V end lost 1 base, the J end lost 8 bases, and 11 bases lay between the germline ends.